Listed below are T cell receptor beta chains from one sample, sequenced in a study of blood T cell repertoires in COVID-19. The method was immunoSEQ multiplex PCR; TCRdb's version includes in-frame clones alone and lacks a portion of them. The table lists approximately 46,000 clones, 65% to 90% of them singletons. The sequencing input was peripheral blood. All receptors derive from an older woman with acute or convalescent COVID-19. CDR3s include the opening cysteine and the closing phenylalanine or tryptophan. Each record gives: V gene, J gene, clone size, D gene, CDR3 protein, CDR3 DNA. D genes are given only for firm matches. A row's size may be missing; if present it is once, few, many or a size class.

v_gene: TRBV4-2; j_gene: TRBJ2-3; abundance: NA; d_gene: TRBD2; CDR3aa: CASSQSVVVAGADTQYF; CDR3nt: TGTGCCAGCAGCCAATCGGTGGTGGTAGCGGGAGCGGATACGCAGTATTTT
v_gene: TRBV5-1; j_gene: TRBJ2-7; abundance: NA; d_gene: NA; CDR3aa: CASSRDGTSYEQYF; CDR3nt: TGCGCCAGCAGTCGGGACGGGACATCCTACGAGCAGTACTTC
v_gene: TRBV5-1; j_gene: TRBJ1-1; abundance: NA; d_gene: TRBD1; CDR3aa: CASSSYTGGTEAFF; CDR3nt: TGCGCCAGCAGCTCCTACACAGGGGGCACTGAAGCTTTCTTT
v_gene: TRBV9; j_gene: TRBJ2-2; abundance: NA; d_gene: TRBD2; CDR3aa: CASSVGGGNTGELFF; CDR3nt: TGTGCCAGCAGCGTCGGCGGGGGGAACACCGGGGAGCTGTTTTTT
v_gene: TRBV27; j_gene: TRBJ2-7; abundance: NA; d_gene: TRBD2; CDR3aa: CASSSRTSGSIYEQYF; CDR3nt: TGTGCCAGCAGTTCCCGGACTAGCGGGAGTATTTACGAGCAGTACTTC
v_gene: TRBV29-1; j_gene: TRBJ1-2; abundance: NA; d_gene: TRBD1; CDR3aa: CSVRGTGGDGYTF; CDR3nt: TGCAGCGTCCGCGGGACAGGGGGCGATGGCTACACCTTC
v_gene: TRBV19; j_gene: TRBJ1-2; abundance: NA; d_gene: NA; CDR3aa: CASSPPVLYGYTF; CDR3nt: TGTGCCAGTAGTCCCCCTGTGCTATATGGCTACACCTTC
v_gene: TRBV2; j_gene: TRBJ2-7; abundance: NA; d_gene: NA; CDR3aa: CASSEGRGGTYEQYF; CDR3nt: TGTGCCAGCAGTGAAGGTCGTGGCGGCACCTACGAGCAGTACTTC
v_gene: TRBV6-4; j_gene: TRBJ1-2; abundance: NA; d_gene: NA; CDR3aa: CASSDSRPETNYGYTF; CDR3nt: TGTGCCAGCAGTGACTCGAGGCCAGAAACTAACTATGGCTACACCTTC
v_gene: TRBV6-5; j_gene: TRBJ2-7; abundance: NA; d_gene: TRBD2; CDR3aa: CASSWTSVSRYEQYF; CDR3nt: TGTGCCAGCAGTTGGACTAGCGTTAGCCGCTACGAGCAGTACTTC
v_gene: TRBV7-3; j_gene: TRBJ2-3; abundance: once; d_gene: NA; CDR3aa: CASSLTGSNRGTQYF; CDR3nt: TGTGCCAGCAGCTTAACGGGTAGCAATCGGGGTACGCAGTATTTT
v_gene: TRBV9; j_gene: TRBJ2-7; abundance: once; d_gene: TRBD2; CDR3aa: CASTPGLAPTRQYF; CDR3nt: TGTGCCAGCACCCCAGGACTAGCGCCTACGCGTCAGTACTTC
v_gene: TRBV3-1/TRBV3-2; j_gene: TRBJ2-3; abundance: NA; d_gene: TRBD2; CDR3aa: CASSQRGGDTDTQYF; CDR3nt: TGTGCCAGCAGCCAACGGGGAGGGGACACAGATACGCAGTATTTT
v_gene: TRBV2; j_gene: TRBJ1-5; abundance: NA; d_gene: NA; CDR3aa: CASKVGGLPQHF; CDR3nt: TGTGCCAGCAAGGTCGGGGGGTTGCCCCAGCATTTT
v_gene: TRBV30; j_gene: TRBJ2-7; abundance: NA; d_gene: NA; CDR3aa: CAWRGFGRGQLDEQYF; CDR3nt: TGTGCCTGGAGGGGATTTGGGCGCGGACAGCTTGACGAGCAGTACTTC
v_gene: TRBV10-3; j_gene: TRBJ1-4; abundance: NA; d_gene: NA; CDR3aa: CAISETGVRSEKLFF; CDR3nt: TGTGCCATCAGTGAGACGGGGGTGCGGAGTGAAAAACTGTTTTTT
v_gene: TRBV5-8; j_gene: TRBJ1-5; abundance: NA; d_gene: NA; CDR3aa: CASREGNQPQHF; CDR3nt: TGTGCCAGCAGGGAGGGCAATCAGCCCCAGCATTTT
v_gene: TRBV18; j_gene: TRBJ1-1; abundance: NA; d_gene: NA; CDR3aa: CASSPSMNTEAFF; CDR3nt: TGTGCCAGCTCACCGAGTATGAACACTGAAGCTTTCTTT
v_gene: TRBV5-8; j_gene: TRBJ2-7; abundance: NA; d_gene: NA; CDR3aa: CASSLIGSRDEQYF; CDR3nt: TGTGCCAGCAGCTTGATCGGGAGTCGTGACGAGCAGTACTTC
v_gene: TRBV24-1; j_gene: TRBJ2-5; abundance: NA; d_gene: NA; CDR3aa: CATSDPKETQYF; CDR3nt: TGTGCCACCAGTGATCCCAAAGAGACCCAGTACTTC
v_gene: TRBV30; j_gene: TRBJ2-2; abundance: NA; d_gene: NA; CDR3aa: CAWSVRRSTGELFF; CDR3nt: TGTGCCTGGAGTGTACGTCGGTCAACCGGGGAGCTGTTTTTT
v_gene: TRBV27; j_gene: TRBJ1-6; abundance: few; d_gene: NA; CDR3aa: CASSIHENSPLHF; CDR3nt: TGTGCCAGCAGCATTCATGAGAATTCACCCCTCCACTTT
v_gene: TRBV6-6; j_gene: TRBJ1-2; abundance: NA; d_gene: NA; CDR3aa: CASSRTRTGKYGYTF; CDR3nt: TGTGCCAGCAGCCGCACCCGAACAGGGAAATATGGCTACACCTTC
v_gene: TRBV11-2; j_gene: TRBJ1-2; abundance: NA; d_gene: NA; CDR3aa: CASSLEPQGRYTF; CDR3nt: TGTGCCAGCAGCTTAGAGCCACAGGGTCGCTACACCTTC
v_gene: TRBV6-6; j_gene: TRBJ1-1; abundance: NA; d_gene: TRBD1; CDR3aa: CASSYGRGATEAFF; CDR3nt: TGTGCCAGCAGTTACGGCAGGGGGGCCACTGAAGCTTTCTTT
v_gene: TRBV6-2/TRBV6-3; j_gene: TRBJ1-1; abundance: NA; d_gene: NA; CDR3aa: CASSYILAPNTEAFF; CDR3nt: TGTGCCAGCAGTTATATATTGGCCCCGAACACTGAAGCTTTCTTT
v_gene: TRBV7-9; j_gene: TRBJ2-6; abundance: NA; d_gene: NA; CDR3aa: CASSLVPVSGANVLTF; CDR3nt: TGTGCCAGCAGCTTAGTTCCAGTCTCTGGGGCCAACGTCCTGACTTTC
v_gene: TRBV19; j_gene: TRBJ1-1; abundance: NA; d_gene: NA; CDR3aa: CASSPLGVRGNTEAFF; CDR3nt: TGTGCCAGTAGTCCCCTTGGGGTTCGGGGGAACACTGAAGCTTTCTTT
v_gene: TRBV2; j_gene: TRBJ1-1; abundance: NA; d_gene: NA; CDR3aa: CASTSYGGNTEAFF; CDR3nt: TGTGCCAGCACCTCCTACGGAGGAAACACTGAAGCTTTCTTT
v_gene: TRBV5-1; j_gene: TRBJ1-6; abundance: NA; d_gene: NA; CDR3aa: CASSLDGRGVGSPLHF; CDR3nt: TGCGCCAGCAGCTTGGACGGCAGGGGAGTCGGTTCACCCCTCCACTTT
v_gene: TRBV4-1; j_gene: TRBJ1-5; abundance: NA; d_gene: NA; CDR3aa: CASSQEWPFNQPQHF; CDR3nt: TGCGCCAGCAGCCAAGAGTGGCCGTTCAATCAGCCCCAGCATTTT
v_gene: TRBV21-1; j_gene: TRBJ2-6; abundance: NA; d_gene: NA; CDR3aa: CASSILVLPPKQGILIGANVLTF; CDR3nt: TGTGCCAGCAGCATCTTGGTGTTGCCCCCGAAACAGGGGATCCTGATTGGGGCCAACGTCCTGACTTTC
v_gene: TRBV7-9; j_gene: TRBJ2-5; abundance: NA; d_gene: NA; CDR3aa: CASSLVRETQYF; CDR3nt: TGTGCCAGCAGCTTAGTCCGGGAGACCCAGTACTTC
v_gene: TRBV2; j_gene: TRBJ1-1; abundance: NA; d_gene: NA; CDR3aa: CASRQGGGLIYTEAFF; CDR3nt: TGTGCCAGCAGGCAGGGTGGTGGGCTTATCTACACTGAAGCTTTCTTT
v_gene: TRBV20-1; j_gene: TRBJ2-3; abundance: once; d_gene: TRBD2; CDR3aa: CSASASGIVPDTQYF; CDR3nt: TGCAGTGCTAGTGCTAGCGGGATCGTTCCAGATACGCAGTATTTT
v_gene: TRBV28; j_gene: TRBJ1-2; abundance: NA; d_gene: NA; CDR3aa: CASSLTTGLRYGYTF; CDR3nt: TGTGCCAGCAGTCTCACCACGGGACTGCGCTATGGCTACACCTTC
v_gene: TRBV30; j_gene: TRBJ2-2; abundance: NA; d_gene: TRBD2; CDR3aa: CAWSVPSGGIGELFF; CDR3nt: TGTGCCTGGAGTGTACCTAGCGGGGGTATCGGGGAGCTGTTTTTT
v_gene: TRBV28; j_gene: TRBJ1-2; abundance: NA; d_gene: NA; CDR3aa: CASSLAGSGLLHTF; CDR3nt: TGTGCCAGCAGTTTAGCCGGTTCAGGGCTCTTACACACCTTC
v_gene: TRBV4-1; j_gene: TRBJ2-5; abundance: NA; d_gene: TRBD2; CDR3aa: CASSQDLGLGQETQYF; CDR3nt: TGCGCCAGCAGCCAAGATTTGGGACTAGGCCAAGAGACCCAGTACTTC
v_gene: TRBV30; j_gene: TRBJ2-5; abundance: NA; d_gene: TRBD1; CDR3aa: CAWSPGTGQETQYF; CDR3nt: TGTGCCTGGAGTCCAGGGACAGGGCAAGAGACCCAGTACTTC
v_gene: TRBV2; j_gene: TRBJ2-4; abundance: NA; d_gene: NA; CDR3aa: CASSEGQFRAKNIQYF; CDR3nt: TGTGCCAGCAGTGAAGGTCAGTTTCGTGCCAAAAACATTCAGTACTTC
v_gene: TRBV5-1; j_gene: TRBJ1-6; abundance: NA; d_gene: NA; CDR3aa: CASSLRSFIPQSDNSPLHF; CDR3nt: TGCGCCAGCAGCTTGAGATCTTTCATACCACAGTCTGATAATTCACCCCTCCACTTT
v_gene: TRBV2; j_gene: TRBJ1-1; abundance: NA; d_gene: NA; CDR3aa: CASSEEVDNLNTEAFF; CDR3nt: TGTGCCAGCAGTGAAGAGGTGGACAACTTGAACACTGAAGCTTTCTTT
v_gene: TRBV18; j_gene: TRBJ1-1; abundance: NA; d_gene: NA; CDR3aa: CASSPSAGDREAFF; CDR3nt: TGTGCCAGCTCACCGAGTGCGGGGGACCGGGAAGCTTTCTTT
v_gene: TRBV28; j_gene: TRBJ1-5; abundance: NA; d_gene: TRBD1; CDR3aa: CASSLRGQGGNQPQHF; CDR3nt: TGTGCCAGCAGTTTAAGAGGACAGGGGGGGAATCAGCCCCAGCATTTT
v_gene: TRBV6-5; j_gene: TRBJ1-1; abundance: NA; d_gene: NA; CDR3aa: CASSYERQLNTEAFF; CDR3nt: TGTGCCAGCAGTTACGAACGACAGTTAAACACTGAAGCTTTCTTT
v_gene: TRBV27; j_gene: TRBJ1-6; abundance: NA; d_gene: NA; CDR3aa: CASSLSVRYSPLHF; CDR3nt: TGTGCCAGCAGTTTATCGGTCCGGTATTCACCCCTCCACTTT
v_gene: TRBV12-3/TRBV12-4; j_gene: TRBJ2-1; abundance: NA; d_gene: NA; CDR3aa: CASGLRADEQFF; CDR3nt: TGTGCCAGCGGGCTCCGAGCCGATGAGCAGTTCTTC
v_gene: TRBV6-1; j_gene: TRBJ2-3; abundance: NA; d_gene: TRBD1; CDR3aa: CASRESPHSFRGLVSDTQYF; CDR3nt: TGTGCCAGCAGAGAATCCCCCCATTCGTTTAGGGGGCTCGTCTCAGATACGCAGTATTTT
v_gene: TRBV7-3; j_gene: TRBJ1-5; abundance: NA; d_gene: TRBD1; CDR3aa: CASRRDRGRQPQHF; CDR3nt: TGTGCCAGCAGACGGGACAGGGGGCGGCAGCCCCAGCATTTT
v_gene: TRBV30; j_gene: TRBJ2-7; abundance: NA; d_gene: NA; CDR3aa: CASLRGSEQYF; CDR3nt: TGTGCCTCACTCCGGGGATCCGAGCAGTACTTC
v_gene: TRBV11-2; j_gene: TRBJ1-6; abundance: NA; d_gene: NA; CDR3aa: CASSQDSHYNSPLHF; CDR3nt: TGTGCCAGCAGCCAAGACAGTCACTATAATTCACCCCTCCACTTT
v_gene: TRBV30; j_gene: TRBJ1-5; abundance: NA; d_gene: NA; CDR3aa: CAWSVRTDQPQHF; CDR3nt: TGTGCCTGGAGTGTTCGGACAGATCAGCCCCAGCATTTT
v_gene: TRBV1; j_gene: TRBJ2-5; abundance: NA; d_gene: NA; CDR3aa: CTSSQAAEIQETQYF; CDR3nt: TGCACCAGCAGCCAAGCAGCGGAGATCCAAGAGACCCAGTACTTC
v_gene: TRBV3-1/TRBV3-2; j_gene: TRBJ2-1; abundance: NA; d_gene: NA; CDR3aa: CASSLSTRGNEQFF; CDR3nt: TGTGCCAGCAGCCTAAGCACGCGGGGCAATGAGCAGTTCTTC